Listed here are 14 T cell receptor beta chains from one sample, sequenced in a study of tumor and adjacent non-tumor tissue in lung cancer. A modified ARM-PCR protocol with three rounds of nested PCR amplified TCRbeta. MiXCR, applied by TCRdb to the multiplex PCR reads, yields one record per CDR3 protein. The sample has approximately 120,000 distinct CDR3 sequences, about 63% seen once. The template was RNA from unsorted bulk tissue. Distant lung tissue was collected more than 3 cm away from the tumor edge. The sequencing sample was made of distant non-tumor lung tissue. The receptors were sampled from a man aged 55 to 70 with non-small cell lung cancer.

This clonotype was seen more than once but under ten times. The chain couples TRBV20-1 to TRBJ1-5; tentatively, D is TRBD1 (5 bases). Germline V gene lookup returns CDR1 DFQATT and CDR2 SNEGSKA (reference sequence). The CDR3 runs to 15 residues. The V end lost 1 base, the J end lost 1 base, and 11 bases lay between the germline ends. CDR3 protein: CSARGSRGSNQPQHF. CDR3 nucleotide sequence: TGCAGTGCTAGAGGGTCGAGGGGAAGCAATCAGCCCCAGCATTTT.

Notes on this clonotype: Germline and junction disagree at one end, which may indicate a read error. This sequence joins TRBV12-3 or TRBV12-4 and TRBJ1-1; TRBD1 might be the D (6 bases). CDR3 size: 14 residues. The CDR3 protein is CASGPTGVNTEAFF. The CDR3 bases are TGCGCCAGCGGCCCGACAGGAGTGAACACTGAAGCTTTCTTT.

This clonotype appeared a few times. This could be a read error, since a much larger clone is one nucleotide away. As DNA, the CDR3 is TGTGCCAGCAATGGAAGGGAAAACACTGAAGCTTTCTTT. Translating it yields CASNGRENTEAFF. The J gene is TRBJ1-1, the V gene TRBV6-6; D is unresolved. Trimming stripped 7 bases from V and 2 bases from J, with 11 bases between. The CDR3 runs to 13 residues. Germline CDR1 and CDR2: MNHNY and SVGAGI (reference sequence).

In regard to this clonotype: A much larger clonotype is one base distant, so this may be a read error. The CDR3 coding sequence is TGTGCCAGCAGCCCCCGGGACACGGAAAAGTCCTTC. It specifies CASSPRDTEKSF. The chain joins TRBV7-2 to TRBJ2-1, with D maybe TRBD1 (6 bases). This CDR3 spans 12 amino acids. CDR1 is SGHTA and CDR2 is FQGNSA in the germline V gene. Together with reference TRBV7-2 and TRBJ2-1, the CDR3 gives the full variable domain: GAGVSQSPSNKVTEKGKDVELRCDPISGHTALYWYRQSLGQGLEFLIYFQGNSAPDKSGLPSDRFSAERTGGSVSTLTIQRTQQEDSAVYLCASSPRDTEKSFGPGTRLTVL.

This clonotype was detected once. The rearrangement links TRBV2 to TRBJ2-7; TRBD2 might be the D (7 bases). The CDR3 has 15 amino acids. Trimming took off 7 bases at V and 5 bases at J, with 21 bases between the two ends. CDR1 SNHLY and CDR2 FYNNEI come from the germline V gene. The CDR3 DNA reads TGTGCCAGCATCCCCCAGGGGCCTACTAGCGACGAGCAGTACTTC. This gives the protein CASIPQGPTSDEQYF.

A remark on this clonotype: A read error may be the cause here, since a much bigger clone is one base away. The genes are TRBV4-1 and TRBJ1-5; a weak D match, TRBD1 (5 bases). Germline V lookup: CDR1 MGHRA, CDR2 YSYEKL. CDR3 length equals 14 residues. The CDR3 spells CANSHTGVDQPQHF. The CDR3 nucleotides are TGCGCCAACAGCCACACGGGGGTAGATCAGCCCCAGCATTTT.

This clonotype was found a few times. J is TRBJ1-2 and V is TRBV2; no firm D call. V was cut by 6 bases and J by 1 base, with 12 bases left in between. Germline-derived CDR1 and CDR2 are SNHLY and FYNNEI. The CDR3 spans 14 residues. The CDR3 loop is CASRRTENNYGYTF. For the CDR3, the DNA is TGTGCCAGCAGGCGGACGGAGAATAACTATGGCTACACCTTC.

In the case of this clonotype: Possible read error: a much larger clone is one base away. The V call is TRBV28, the J call TRBJ2-7, with D possibly being TRBD2 (6 bases). Trimming took 7 bases from V and 7 from J, leaving 23 bases between them. Per the germline V gene, CDR1 is MDHEN and CDR2 is SYDVKM. The CDR3 is 15 amino acids. The CDR3 coding sequence is TGTGCCAGCATCGAATGGGGCGGGATGTCGAGGGAGCAGTACTTC. Translation: CASIEWGGMSREQYF.

Concerning this clonotype: This may come from a read error, since a much larger clone is one base off. CDR3 sequence: CAISDGDSGNTIYF. CDR3 sequence (DNA): TGTGCCATCAGTGACGGCGATTCTGGAAACACCATATATTTT. The chain uses TRBV10-3 and TRBJ1-3; D not certain. V lost 3 bases to trimming and J lost 1 base, with 7 bases between them. CDR3 length: 14 residues. Looked up from germline, CDR1 is ENHRY and CDR2 is SYGVKD.

A word on this clonotype: A read error may explain this, as a much larger clone is one base away. The chain recombines TRBV5-1 with TRBJ2-2, with 7 nucleotides matching TRBD2. The junction had 14 bases not matched to a gene; V was cut back by 2 bases and J by 4 bases. Germline V gene data show CDR1 as SGHRS and CDR2 as YFSETQ. This CDR3 contains 18 residues. For the CDR3, the DNA is TGCGCCAGCAGCTTTAAGACTTGCGGGAGCGTAGGCACCGGGGAGCTGTTTTTT. Protein: CASSFKTCGSVGTGELFF.

On this clonotype: Sequence at one end of the junction differs from germline and may be a read error. J is TRBJ2-1 and V is TRBV4-1; D might be TRBD1 (5 bases). The CDR3 is 15 residues long. The germline V gene has CDR1 MGHRA and CDR2 YSYEKL. The CDR3 sequence: CASSQMMAGYNGQFF. The DNA of the CDR3 is TGCGCCAGCAGCCAAATGATGGCAGGGTACAATGGGCAGTTCTTC.

The V and J genes are TRBV29-1 and TRBJ1-1, with D possibly matching TRBD1 (6 bases). Germline lookup yields CDR1 SQVTM and CDR2 ANQGSEA. V was clipped by 8 bases and J by 0 bases, with 16 bases between them. The CDR3 length is 14 residues. The CDR3 nucleotides are TGCAGCATTGGGAGAGGGGGACTGAACACTGAAGCTTTCTTT. This translates into CSIGRGGLNTEAFF.

DNA for the CDR3: TGTGCCAGCAGTGAGCAGCGGGAGGGAATGGGGGAGCAGTACTTC. It translates to CASSEQREGMGEQYF. V usage is TRBV2 and J usage is TRBJ2-7; 10 nucleotides match TRBD2. Germline lookup yields CDR1 SNHLY and CDR2 FYNNEI. CDR3 size: 15 residues. J lost 7 bases, V lost 3 bases, and 9 bases had no gene match.

As DNA, the CDR3 is TGTGCCAGCAGTTCCGGCCGAGACACCCAGTACTTC. Amino acid sequence: CASSSGRDTQYF. The chain uses TRBV6-2 or TRBV6-3 and TRBJ2-5, with D unclear. The CDR3 runs 12 residues. The germline CDR1 and CDR2 sequences are MNHEY and SVGEGT. The germline V and J ends were trimmed by 4 bases and 8 bases, with 11 bases remaining between them.